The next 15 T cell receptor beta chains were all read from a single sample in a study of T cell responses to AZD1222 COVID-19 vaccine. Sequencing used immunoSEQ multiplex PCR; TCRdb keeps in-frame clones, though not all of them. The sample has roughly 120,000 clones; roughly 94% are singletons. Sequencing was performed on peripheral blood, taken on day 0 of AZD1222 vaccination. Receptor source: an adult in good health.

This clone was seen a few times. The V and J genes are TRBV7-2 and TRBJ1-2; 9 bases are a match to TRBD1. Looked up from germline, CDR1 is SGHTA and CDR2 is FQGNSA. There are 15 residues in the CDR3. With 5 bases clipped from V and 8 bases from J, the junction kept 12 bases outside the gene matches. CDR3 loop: CASSIGTGINGGYTF. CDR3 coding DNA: TGTGCCAGCAGCATCGGGACAGGGATTAACGGAGGCTACACCTTC.

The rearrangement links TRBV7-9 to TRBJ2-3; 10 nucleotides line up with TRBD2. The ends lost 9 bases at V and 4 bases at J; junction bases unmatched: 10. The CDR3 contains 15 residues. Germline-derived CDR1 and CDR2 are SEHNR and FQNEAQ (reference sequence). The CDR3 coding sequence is TGTGCCAGTAAACCCGGGACTAGCGAGGCAGATACGCAGTATTTT. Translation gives CASKPGTSEADTQYF.

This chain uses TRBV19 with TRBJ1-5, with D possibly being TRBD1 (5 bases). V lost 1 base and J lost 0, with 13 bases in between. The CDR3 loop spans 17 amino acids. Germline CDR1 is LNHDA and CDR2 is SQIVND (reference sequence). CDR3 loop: CASSIGAGIYSNQPQHF. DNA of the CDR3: TGTGCCAGTAGTATAGGGGCAGGGATCTATAGCAATCAGCCCCAGCATTTT.

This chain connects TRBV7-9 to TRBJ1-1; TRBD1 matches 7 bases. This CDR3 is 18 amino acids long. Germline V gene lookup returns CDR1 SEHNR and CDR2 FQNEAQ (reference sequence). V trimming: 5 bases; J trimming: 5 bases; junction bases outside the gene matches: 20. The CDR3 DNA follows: TGTGCCAGCAGCATAAGATCTACAGGGGAGTCCCTGTCGACTGAAGCTTTCTTT. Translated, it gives CASSIRSTGESLSTEAFF.

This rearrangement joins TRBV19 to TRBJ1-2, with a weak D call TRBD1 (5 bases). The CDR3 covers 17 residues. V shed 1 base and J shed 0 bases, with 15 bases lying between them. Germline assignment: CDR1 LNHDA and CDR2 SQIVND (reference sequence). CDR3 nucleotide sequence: TGTGCCAGTAGTATAGGGGCGGGACCACTAGCTAACTATGGCTACACCTTC. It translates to CASSIGAGPLANYGYTF.

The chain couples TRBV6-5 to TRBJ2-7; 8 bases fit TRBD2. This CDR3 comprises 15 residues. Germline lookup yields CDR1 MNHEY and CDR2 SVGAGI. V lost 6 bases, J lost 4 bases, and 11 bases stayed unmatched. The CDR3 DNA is TGTGCCAGCAGCCCACGAGTAGCGGGACCTTACGAGCAGTACTTC. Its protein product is CASSPRVAGPYEQYF.

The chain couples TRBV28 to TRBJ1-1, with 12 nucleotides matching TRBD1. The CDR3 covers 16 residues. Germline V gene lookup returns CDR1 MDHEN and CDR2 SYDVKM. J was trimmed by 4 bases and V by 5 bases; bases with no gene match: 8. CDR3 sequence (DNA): TGTGCCAGCAGTCCCACCGGGACAGGGGGCCGCACTGAAGCTTTCTTT. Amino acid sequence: CASSPTGTGGRTEAFF.

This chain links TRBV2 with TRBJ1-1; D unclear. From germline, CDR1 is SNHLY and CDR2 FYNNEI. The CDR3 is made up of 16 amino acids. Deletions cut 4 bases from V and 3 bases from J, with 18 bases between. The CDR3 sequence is CASSAQARTVYTEAFF. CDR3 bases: TGTGCCAGCAGTGCCCAGGCCCGGACGGTATACACTGAAGCTTTCTTT.

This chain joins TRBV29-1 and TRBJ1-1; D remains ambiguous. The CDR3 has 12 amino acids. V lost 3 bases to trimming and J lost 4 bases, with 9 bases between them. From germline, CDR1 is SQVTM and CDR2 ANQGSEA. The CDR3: CSVEEQSTEAFF. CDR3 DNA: TGCAGCGTTGAGGAGCAAAGCACTGAAGCTTTCTTT. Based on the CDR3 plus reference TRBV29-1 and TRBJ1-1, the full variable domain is SAVISQKPSRDICQRGTSLTIQCQVDSQVTMMFWYRQQPGQSLTLIATANQGSEATYESGFVIDKFPISRPNLTFSTLTVSNMSPEDSSIYLCSVEEQSTEAFFGQGTRLTVV.

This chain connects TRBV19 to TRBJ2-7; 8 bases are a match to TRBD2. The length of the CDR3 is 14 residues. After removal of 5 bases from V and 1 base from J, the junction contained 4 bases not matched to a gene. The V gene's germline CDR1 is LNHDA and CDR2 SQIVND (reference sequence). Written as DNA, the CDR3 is TGTGCCAGTAGTTCCACTAGCGGATCCTACGAGCAGTACTTC. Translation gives CASSSTSGSYEQYF.

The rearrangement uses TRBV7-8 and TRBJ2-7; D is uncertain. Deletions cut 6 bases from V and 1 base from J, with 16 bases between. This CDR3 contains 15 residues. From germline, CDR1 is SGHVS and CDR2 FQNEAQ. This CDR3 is CASSWPAFGSYEQYF. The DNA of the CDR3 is TGTGCCAGCAGTTGGCCCGCATTCGGGTCCTACGAGCAGTACTTC.

The CDR3 bases are TGTGCCAGTAGTATAGCCAGGGGCCGAGGCTACACCTTC. Its translation is CASSIARGRGYTF. V usage is TRBV19 and J usage is TRBJ1-2; D possibly corresponds to TRBD1 (6 bases). V was trimmed by 1 base and J by 8 bases, leaving 11 bases between them. CDR3 length: 13 amino acids. Germline V gene lookup returns CDR1 LNHDA and CDR2 SQIVND (reference sequence).

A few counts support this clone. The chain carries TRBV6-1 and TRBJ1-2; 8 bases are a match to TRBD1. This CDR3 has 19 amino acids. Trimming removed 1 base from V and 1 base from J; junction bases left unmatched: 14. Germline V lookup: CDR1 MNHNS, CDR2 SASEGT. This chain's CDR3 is CASSEVVAGTGLLNYGYTF. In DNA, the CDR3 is TGTGCCAGCAGTGAAGTGGTAGCCGGGACAGGCCTGCTTAACTATGGCTACACCTTC.

The CDR3 sequence is CASREGGLETQYF. CDR3 DNA: TGTGCCAGCAGGGAGGGGGGTTTGGAGACCCAGTACTTC. The chain uses TRBV28 and TRBJ2-5, with D perhaps TRBD1 or TRBD2 (6 bases each). Between the trimmed V and J ends, which lost 6 bases and 5 bases, there was a span of 13 bases. CDR3 length: 13 residues. Germline assignment: CDR1 MDHEN and CDR2 SYDVKM.

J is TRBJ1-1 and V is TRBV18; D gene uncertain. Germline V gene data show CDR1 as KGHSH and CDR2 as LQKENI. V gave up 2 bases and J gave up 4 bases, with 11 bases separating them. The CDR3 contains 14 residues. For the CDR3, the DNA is TGTGCCAGCTCACCAGTCGGGGTCCCCACTGAAGCTTTCTTT. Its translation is CASSPVGVPTEAFF.